The 11 T cell receptor beta chains below were found in one sample sequenced in a study of vaccination and CD4 T cells after COVID-19. With the Oncomine TCR Beta short-read assay, DNA from cultured CD4+ T cells was sequenced. In TCRdb, the PCR reads were re-called with MiXCR into one record per CDR3 protein. The table records approximately 20,000 distinct CDR3 sequences, under 40% of them present only once. The antigens these receptors bind are not known. Documented time point: late sampling 161 to 241 days after vaccination in a few convalescent patients. Treatment in this sample: roughly 10-day PBMC culture with coronavirus spike peptide pools or control peptides (ViraFEST assay). This material consisted of CD4+ T cells from blood, cultured in vitro, taken about 7 months after SARS-CoV-2 vaccination. The origin of the receptors is a human donor who had recovered from COVID-19.

This clonotype has just a few counts. This rearrangement joins TRBV20-1 to TRBJ1-1, with TRBD1 identical over 7 bases. V shed 4 bases, J shed 1 base, and the junction held 6 bases outside the gene matches. Germline V CDR1 and CDR2: DFQATT, SNEGSKA (reference sequence). This CDR3 has 14 amino acids. The CDR3 DNA reads TGCAGTGCTAACCCCGGGACAGCGAACACTGAAGCTTTCTTT. This encodes CSANPGTANTEAFF.

V usage is TRBV20-1 and J usage is TRBJ2-3, with D possibly TRBD1 on 5 matching bases. The length of the CDR3 is 13 residues. Looked up from germline, CDR1 is DFQATT and CDR2 is SNEGSKA (reference sequence). The V gene lost 2 bases and the J gene lost 2 bases, with 8 bases spanning the gap. CDR3 in amino acids: CSARYRITDTQYF. Here the CDR3 DNA reads TGCAGTGCTAGATACAGGATCACAGATACGCAGTATTTT.

The chain links TRBV7-9 to TRBJ1-6, with D possibly being TRBD1 (6 bases). Trimming shortened V by 1 base and J by 6 bases, and 16 bases separated the two germline ends. The CDR3 sequence is 17 residues long. Per the germline V gene, CDR1 is SEHNR and CDR2 is FQNEAQ (reference sequence). The CDR3 DNA reads as TGTGCCAGCAGCTTAGACGCACAGACAGGAGTTAATTCACCCCTCCACTTT. It translates to CASSLDAQTGVNSPLHF.

The chain employs TRBV7-2 and TRBJ2-7; 14 bases align to TRBD2. Germline lookup yields CDR1 SGHTA and CDR2 FQGNSA. V was pared by 5 bases and J by 2 bases, with 5 bases of the junction left unmatched. The CDR3 runs to 16 residues. The CDR3 here is CASSPGTSGGPYEQYF. The CDR3 nucleotides are TGTGCCAGCAGCCCCGGGACTAGCGGGGGTCCCTACGAGCAGTACTTC. Full variable domain (remainder filled in from reference TRBV7-2 and TRBJ2-7): GAGVSQSPSNKVTEKGKDVELRCDPISGHTALYWYRQSLGQGLEFLIYFQGNSAPDKSGLPSDRFSAERTGGSVSTLTIQRTQQEDSAVYLCASSPGTSGGPYEQYFGPGTRLTVT.

This chain's CDR3 is CASSLDTGTASYEQYF. CDR3 bases: TGTGCCAGCTCACTTGACACCGGGACAGCTTCCTACGAGCAGTACTTC. The chain recombines TRBV18 with TRBJ2-7; TRBD1 aligns across 7 bases. The CDR3 spans 16 residues. Trimming removed 4 bases from V and 1 base from J; junction bases left unmatched: 10. Germline V CDR1 and CDR2: KGHSH, LQKENI.

This chain uses TRBV25-1 with TRBJ2-1, with 8 bases aligning to TRBD1. This CDR3 has 14 amino acids. V was pared by 4 bases and J by 10 bases, with 9 bases of the junction left unmatched. Germline V lookup: CDR1 MGHDK, CDR2 SYGVNS. CDR3 DNA: TGTGCCAGCAGTGTCCAGGGGGCACGGGCAGAGCAGTTCTTC. It is translated as CASSVQGARAEQFF.

This clonotype was detected a few times. The V and J genes are TRBV7-9 and TRBJ1-5; 12 bases map to TRBD1. The CDR3 has 19 amino acids. After removal of 5 bases from V and 0 bases from J, the junction contained 11 bases not matched to a gene. CDR1 is SEHNR, CDR2 FQNEAQ, per germline (reference sequence). CDR3 amino acids: CASSHGTGGALNSNQPQHF. CDR3 nucleotide sequence: TGTGCCAGCAGCCACGGGACAGGGGGCGCCTTAAATAGCAATCAGCCCCAGCATTTT.

V and J are TRBV28 and TRBJ1-1; 7 bases align to TRBD1. J was trimmed by 10 bases and V by 5 bases; bases with no gene match: 10. The CDR3 consists of 13 residues. The V gene's germline CDR1 is MDHEN and CDR2 SYDVKM. The CDR3: CASSPQSTGRAFF. In DNA, the CDR3 is TGTGCCAGCAGTCCCCAATCGACAGGGAGAGCTTTCTTT. Full variable domain (rest looked up from reference TRBV28 and TRBJ1-1): DVKVTQSSRYLVKRTGEKVFLECVQDMDHENMFWYRQDPGLGLRLIYFSYDVKMKEKGDIPEGYSVSREKKERFSLILESASTNQTSMYLCASSPQSTGRAFFGQGTRLTVV.

CDR3 bases: TGTGCCAGCAGCTTTTCGGGGTTCACAGATACGCAGTATTTT. It yields the protein CASSFSGFTDTQYF. This chain joins TRBV7-3 and TRBJ2-3; D may be TRBD2 (5 bases). Germline assignment: CDR1 SGHTA and CDR2 FQGTGA. Trimming shortened V by 3 bases and J by 2 bases, and 9 bases separated the two germline ends. This CDR3 contains 14 residues.

This sequence joins TRBV20-1 and TRBJ2-3; no clear D gene. The CDR3 runs 13 residues. V was clipped by 1 base and J by 4 bases, with 9 bases between them. Germline CDR1 is DFQATT and CDR2 is SNEGSKA (reference sequence). CDR3 in DNA: TGCAGTGCTAGAGGCGGTAGTGCAGATACGCAGTATTTT. Its translation is CSARGGSADTQYF.

This clonotype was detected only a few times. This chain links TRBV6-2 or TRBV6-3 with TRBJ2-5; 12 nucleotides match TRBD2. The V gene's germline CDR1 is MNHEY and CDR2 SVGEGT. V lost 5 bases, J lost 4 bases, and 5 bases stayed unmatched. The CDR3 has 15 amino acids. This CDR3 reads CASSTSGRRGETQYF. Here the CDR3 DNA reads TGTGCCAGCAGTACTAGCGGGAGGAGGGGAGAGACCCAGTACTTC.